These 30 T cell receptor beta chains were all obtained from the same sample, sequenced in a study of blood T cell repertoires in COVID-19. TCRdb's copy holds only in-frame clones and misses some; the assay was immunoSEQ multiplex PCR. This sample has 150,000 to 200,000 clones, with approximately 83% found just once. The sequenced sample consisted of peripheral blood. Receptor source: a man aged 45-60 years with active or convalescent COVID-19.

The chain recombines TRBV3-1 (or the pseudogene TRBV3-2) with TRBJ1-1; D not certain. The CDR3 has 12 residues. The germline gives CDR1 LGHDT, CDR2 YNNKEL (reference sequence). The V end lost 1 base, the J end lost 10 bases, and 10 bases lay between the germline ends. The CDR3 loop reads CASSQVSSRAFF. DNA for the CDR3: TGTGCCAGCAGCCAAGTAAGCTCTCGAGCTTTCTTT.

This rearrangement joins TRBV6-2 or TRBV6-3 to TRBJ2-3; 12 bases line up with TRBD2. CDR1 is MNHEY and CDR2 is SVGEGT in the germline V gene. The CDR3 extends over 16 amino acids. Losses at the gene ends were 4 bases for V and 5 bases for J; bases not matched to a gene: 7. CDR3 nucleotides: TGTGCCAGCAGTTCTCCGACTAGCGGGGGAGGAGATACGCAGTATTTT. This gives the protein CASSSPTSGGGDTQYF.

The chain's CDR3 is CASSLASDEQYF. The CDR3 nucleotides read TGTGCCAGCAGTTTAGCCTCGGACGAGCAGTACTTC. This sequence joins TRBV12-3 or TRBV12-4 and TRBJ2-7; D gene unclear. V lost 0 bases to trimming and J lost 5 bases, with 5 bases between them. There are 12 residues in the CDR3.

This chain links TRBV28 with TRBJ1-5, with TRBD1 identical over 7 bases. Germline CDR1 MDHEN, CDR2 SYDVKM. The CDR3 contains 16 residues. V lost 4 bases and J lost 8; bases outside the gene matches: 14. The CDR3 nucleotides are TGTGCCAGCAGTTGGGGTGGAGGGGGCGCGGGGAAGCCCCAGCATTTT. The encoded protein is CASSWGGGGAGKPQHF. Based on the CDR3 plus reference TRBV28 and TRBJ1-5, the full variable domain is DVKVTQSSRYLVKRTGEKVFLECVQDMDHENMFWYRQDPGLGLRLIYFSYDVKMKEKGDIPEGYSVSREKKERFSLILESASTNQTSMYLCASSWGGGGAGKPQHFGDGTRLSIL.

The rearrangement joins TRBV5-6 to TRBJ1-3, with unresolved D. The germline V gene encodes CDR1 SGHDT and CDR2 YYEEEE. This CDR3 region has 14 residues. V was pared by 0 bases and J by 4 bases, with 8 bases between. CDR3 bases: TGTGCCAGCAGCTTGGAGGCAGCGGGAAACACCATATATTTT. It codes for CASSLEAAGNTIYF. Using reference TRBV5-6 and TRBJ1-3 for the parts outside the CDR3, the full variable domain is DAGVTQSPTHLIKTRGQQVTLRCSPKSGHDTVSWYQQALGQGPQFIFQYYEEEERQRGNFPDRFSGHQFPNYSSELNVNALLLGDSALYLCASSLEAAGNTIYFGEGSWLTVV.

V gene TRBV14 combines with J gene TRBJ1-2; D is perhaps TRBD1 (6 bases). This CDR3 has 13 amino acids. The germline V gene has CDR1 SGHDN and CDR2 FVKESK. V lost 4 bases and J 0 bases, leaving 6 bases between the germline ends. DNA for the CDR3: TGTGCCAGCAGCCGACAGGCTAACTATGGCTACACCTTC. Translating it yields CASSRQANYGYTF.

This clone is a singleton in its sample. The chain combines TRBV20-1 with TRBJ1-1; 7 nucleotides match TRBD1. J gave up 5 bases and V 3 bases, and 9 bases lay outside the gene matches. This CDR3 spans 14 amino acids. CDR1 is DFQATT and CDR2 is SNEGSKA in the germline V gene (reference sequence). The CDR3 loop reads CSASTPDRETEAFF. CDR3 sequence (DNA): TGCAGTGCTAGTACCCCCGACAGGGAGACTGAAGCTTTCTTT.

J is TRBJ1-2 and V is TRBV2, with D perhaps TRBD1 (6 bases). Trimming left V 2 bases short and J 7 bases short, with 20 bases between. Germline V CDR1 and CDR2: SNHLY, FYNNEI. The length of the CDR3 is 16 residues. CDR3 bases: TGTGCCAGCAGTGAATGGGGGTTCGGGGGGCGCAGTGGCTACACCTTC. This sequence encodes CASSEWGFGGRSGYTF.

This clone occurred a few times. The V gene is TRBV2, the J gene TRBJ2-7; D ambiguous. This CDR3 has 13 amino acids. CDR1 and CDR2 (germline): SNHLY, FYNNEI. V dropped 2 bases and J dropped 3 bases, with 8 bases sitting between them. CDR3: CASSENHGYEQYF. CDR3 DNA: TGTGCCAGCAGTGAAAATCACGGCTACGAGCAGTACTTC.

V gene TRBV3-1 (or the pseudogene TRBV3-2) combines with J gene TRBJ2-7, with 8 bases aligning to TRBD2. This CDR3 spans 16 amino acids. After removal of 0 bases from V and 7 bases from J, the junction contained 11 bases not matched to a gene. Germline loops: CDR1 LGHDT, CDR2 YNNKEL (reference sequence). CDR3 in amino acids: CASSQDLSGGRGEQYF. Here the CDR3 DNA reads TGTGCCAGCAGCCAAGATCTGAGCGGGGGCCGGGGGGAGCAGTACTTC.

V usage is TRBV4-3 and J usage is TRBJ1-2; TRBD1 is a possible D gene (6 bases). Looked up from germline, CDR1 is LGHNA and CDR2 is YSLEER. V dropped 3 bases and J dropped 4 bases, with 9 bases sitting between them. This CDR3 region has 13 residues. The CDR3 sequence: CASSHLGAYGYTF. For the CDR3, the DNA is TGCGCCAGCAGCCATCTGGGGGCCTATGGCTACACCTTC.

The chain recombines TRBV3-1 (or the pseudogene TRBV3-2) with TRBJ1-2; D gene unclear. The CDR3 consists of 14 residues. Germline CDR1 is LGHDT and CDR2 is YNNKEL (reference sequence). The ends were cut back, 1 base at V and 6 bases at J, with 12 bases in the middle. In DNA form, the CDR3 reads TGTGCCAGCAGCCAAGGTGGACGGACTCATGGCTACACCTTC. Amino acids: CASSQGGRTHGYTF.

CDR3 sequence: CASSYTGTAGEAFF. CDR3 nucleotide sequence: TGTGCCAGCAGTTACACGGGGACAGCGGGTGAAGCTTTCTTT. This rearrangement joins TRBV6-5 to TRBJ1-1; TRBD1 agrees at 7 bases. CDR1 and CDR2 (germline): MNHEY, SVGAGI. V lost 2 bases and J lost 7; bases outside the gene matches: 7. The CDR3 is 14 residues long.

Of note for this clone: Other nucleotide sequences in the sample specify the same CDR3. The V gene is TRBV4-2, the J gene TRBJ2-7; a possible D gene is TRBD2 (6 bases). V lost 3 bases and J 5 bases, leaving 20 bases between the germline ends. Germline V gene data show CDR1 as LGHNA and CDR2 as YNFKEQ. The CDR3 extends over 16 amino acids. The CDR3 DNA follows: TGTGCCAGCAGCCAGGGTGCCGGGACGGGGGTCGACGAGCAGTACTTC. Translating it yields CASSQGAGTGVDEQYF.

This clone was seen just once. The V gene is TRBV7-7, the J gene TRBJ2-2, with D possibly TRBD2 on 6 matching bases. The CDR3 runs to 15 residues. Trimming removed 5 bases at V and 2 bases at J, with 12 bases between. In germline, CDR1 is SSHAT, CDR2 FNYEAQ (reference sequence). The CDR3 DNA reads TGTGCCAGCAGCCCCCGGGGGTCTAACACCGGGGAGCTGTTTTTT. It encodes CASSPRGSNTGELFF.

This chain connects TRBV7-3 to TRBJ1-1; D possibly corresponds to TRBD1 (5 bases). CDR3 length: 13 amino acids. Germline V gene data show CDR1 as SGHTA and CDR2 as FQGTGA. Trimming removed 2 bases at V and 3 bases at J, with 7 bases between. CDR3 sequence reads: CASSLRGDTEAFF. In DNA, the CDR3 is TGTGCCAGCAGCTTACGGGGGGACACTGAAGCTTTCTTT.

V usage is TRBV18 and J usage is TRBJ1-6, with 7 bases fitting TRBD1. The CDR3 extends over 13 amino acids. Germline V gene sequence: CDR1 KGHSH, CDR2 LQKENI. Trimming removed 4 bases from V and 8 bases from J; junction bases left unmatched: 2. The CDR3, as DNA: TGTGCCAGCTCACGCGACAGGGATTCACCCCTCCACTTT. Its translation: CASSRDRDSPLHF.

The V gene is TRBV2, the J gene TRBJ1-5, with D possibly being TRBD1 (6 bases). The CDR3 sequence is 14 residues long. Trimming cost V 2 bases and J 4 bases, with 9 bases left between them. Germline V gives CDR1 SNHLY, CDR2 FYNNEI. The CDR3 DNA follows: TGTGCCAGCAGTGAATGGACAGCTAATCAGCCCCAGCATTTT. This gives the protein CASSEWTANQPQHF.

This clone was counted a single time. This chain joins TRBV30 and TRBJ2-3; TRBD2 aligns across 7 bases. The CDR3 covers 14 residues. The V segment lost 3 bases and the J segment 0 bases; nucleotides outside the gene matches: 3. Germline V gene data show CDR1 as GTSNPN and CDR2 as SVGIG (reference sequence). The CDR3 bases are TGTGCCTGGAGCAGGACTAGGAGCACAGATACGCAGTATTTT. As protein: CAWSRTRSTDTQYF.

This clone was seen just once. The chain employs TRBV5-4 and TRBJ2-7; TRBD2 aligns across 13 bases. In germline, CDR1 is SGHNT, CDR2 YYREEE (reference sequence). This CDR3 region has 16 residues. The V and J ends lost 0 bases and 9 bases, in that order; junction bases with no gene match: 9. DNA of the CDR3: TGTGCCAGCAGCTTGGGTGGGACTAGCGGGGTGTCAACGCAGTACTTC. Translation gives CASSLGGTSGVSTQYF.

This chain uses TRBV2 with TRBJ2-7; 8 bases are shared with TRBD1. Germline CDR1 SNHLY, CDR2 FYNNEI. With 8 bases clipped from V and 5 bases from J, the junction kept 8 bases outside the gene matches. The CDR3 length is 13 residues. The CDR3 coding sequence is TGTGCCAGCCAGGCAGGGGGCAGGGACGAGCAGTACTTC. Translated: CASQAGGRDEQYF.

V and J are TRBV19 and TRBJ2-7, with TRBD1 as a possible D gene (6 bases). This CDR3 is 12 amino acids long. Per the germline V gene, CDR1 is LNHDA and CDR2 is SQIVND (reference sequence). V was shortened by 5 bases and J by 6 bases, with 11 bases between the two germline ends. CDR3 in DNA: TGTGCCAGTAGTTACAGGGACCGCGAGCAGTACTTC. This translates into CASSYRDREQYF. The full variable domain, rest sourced from reference TRBV19 and TRBJ2-7, is DGGITQSPKYLFRKEGQNVTLSCEQNLNHDAMYWYRQDPGQGLRLIYYSQIVNDFQKGDIAEGYSVSREKKESFPLTVTSAQKNPTAFYLCASSYRDREQYFGPGTRLTVT.

This rearrangement joins TRBV12-3 or TRBV12-4 to TRBJ1-5; D is unclear. Between the trimmed V and J ends, which lost 4 bases and 8 bases, there was a span of 6 bases. The CDR3 is 11 residues long. The CDR3 coding sequence is TGTGCCAGCAGTTCGGGTGAGCCCCAGCATTTT. Translation: CASSSGEPQHF.

The rearrangement links TRBV18 to TRBJ1-6; 9 positions match TRBD1. Germline lookup yields CDR1 KGHSH and CDR2 LQKENI. The CDR3 length is 15 residues. V lost 5 bases to trimming and J lost 9 bases; unmatched junction nucleotides: 8. The CDR3 here is CASSSTLQGASPLHF. CDR3 coding DNA: TGTGCCAGCTCATCAACACTACAGGGGGCTTCACCCCTCCACTTT.

The chain joins TRBV29-1 to TRBJ2-5, with 11 bases identical to TRBD2. Germline loops: CDR1 SQVTM, CDR2 ANQGSEA. Unmatched junction bases numbered 3, after V lost 0 bases and J lost 0 bases. This CDR3 has 16 residues. In DNA, the CDR3 is TGCAGCGTTGAAGAAGTAGCGGGAGGGTACCAAGAGACCCAGTACTTC. The encoded protein is CSVEEVAGGYQETQYF.

This chain uses TRBV2 with TRBJ2-7, with D possibly TRBD1 on 6 matching bases. V was shortened by 6 bases and J by 6 bases, with 21 bases between the two germline ends. CDR1 and CDR2 from the germline V gene are SNHLY and FYNNEI. The length of the CDR3 is 15 residues. The CDR3 reads CASRGPGTSQVEQYF. The DNA of the CDR3 is TGTGCCAGCAGAGGACCCGGGACATCCCAAGTCGAGCAGTACTTC.

The sample holds a few counts of this clone. The chain has TRBV28 and TRBJ1-4; D not resolved. V lost 2 bases, J lost 5 bases, and 6 bases lay in between. This CDR3 has 13 amino acids. Germline CDR1 is MDHEN and CDR2 is SYDVKM. Written as DNA, the CDR3 is TGTGCCAGCAGTTTACTGCAGAATGAAAAACTGTTTTTT. Translating it yields CASSLLQNEKLFF.

This rearrangement joins TRBV9 to TRBJ1-1, with D possibly being TRBD1 (5 bases). CDR1 and CDR2 from the germline V gene are SGDLS and YYNGEE. V gave up 0 bases and J gave up 8 bases, with 17 bases separating them. The CDR3 has 15 residues. The CDR3 spells CASSVDGGLASEAFF. The CDR3 nucleotides read TGTGCCAGCAGCGTAGATGGGGGGTTGGCGTCCGAAGCTTTCTTT.

The J gene is TRBJ1-1, the V gene TRBV16; D ambiguous. The V gene lost 1 base and the J gene lost 0 bases, with 3 bases spanning the gap. The CDR3 consists of 13 residues. Germline loops: CDR1 KGHSY, CDR2 FQNENV. The CDR3 DNA is TGTGCCAGCAGCCAATTAGTGAACACTGAAGCTTTCTTT. Its protein is CASSQLVNTEAFF.

The J gene is TRBJ2-3, the V gene TRBV9; D possibly corresponds to TRBD2 (5 bases). V lost 3 bases to trimming and J lost 3 bases, with 14 bases between them. This CDR3 contains 15 residues. Germline loops: CDR1 SGDLS, CDR2 YYNGEE. The CDR3 DNA is TGTGCCAGCAGCGCAGACTCCCGAGGGACAGATACGCAGTATTTT. This gives the protein CASSADSRGTDTQYF.